These 27 T cell receptor beta chains came from one sample sequenced in a study of response to subunit inactivated influenza vaccine. TCRdb reprocessed the RT-PCR reads via MiXCR and lists one record per CDR3 protein. The sample includes roughly 670,000 distinct CDR3 sequences, around 15% of them seen just once. The starting material was PBMCs from blood, obtained around two weeks before vaccination. The receptors derive from a man aged 45-60 years who received an inactivated influenza vaccine.

Only a few counts were recorded for this clonotype. V usage is TRBV21-1 and J usage is TRBJ2-3; TRBD2, the table's D call, was not compared with the DNA. TRBV21-1 is noted as a pseudogene. The CDR3 runs to 17 residues. The CDR3 DNA reads TGTGCCAGCAGCCAACCCGCAGCGGGGGCTAGCACAGATACGCAGTATTTT. The encoded protein is CASSQPAAGASTDTQYF.

Written as DNA, the CDR3 is TGTGCCAGCAGCCAAGTGAGCGTAGACAATGAGCAGTTCTTC. Its protein product is CASSQVSVDNEQFF. The rearrangement uses TRBV4-2 and TRBJ2-1, with no clear D. The CDR3 runs to 14 residues. Germline V gene data show CDR1 as LGHNA and CDR2 as YNFKEQ. Trimming removed 1 base from V and 5 bases from J, with 9 bases in between.

This clonotype was observed many times. J is TRBJ2-1 and V is TRBV6-1, with 7 positions matching TRBD2. V was clipped by 6 bases and J by 4 bases; unmatched bases: 9. The CDR3 has 15 amino acids. Germline V lookup: CDR1 MNHNS, CDR2 SASEGT. The CDR3, as DNA: TGTGCCAGCAGGGGAGGGGCTAGCGGATACAATGAGCAGTTCTTC. This gives the protein CASRGGASGYNEQFF.

The sample holds a few counts of this clonotype. The genes are TRBV12-3 or TRBV12-4 and TRBJ1-1, with 7 bases that match TRBD1. The ends lost 5 bases at V and 7 bases at J; junction bases unmatched: 10. This CDR3 is built from 14 residues. The CDR3 sequence: CASSPTGATGEAFF. The CDR3 DNA follows: TGTGCCAGCAGTCCCACAGGGGCAACCGGTGAAGCTTTCTTT.

This clonotype was counted ten times or more. The CDR3 sequence is CSVEVRVNTEAFF. CDR3 coding DNA: TGCAGCGTTGAGGTCAGGGTAAACACTGAAGCTTTCTTT. V and J are TRBV29-1 and TRBJ1-1; possibly TRBD1 for D (5 bases). The CDR3 sequence is 13 residues long. Germline V CDR1 and CDR2: SQVTM, ANQGSEA. Trimming pared 3 bases from V and 2 bases from J, leaving 10 bases between.

At least ten counts were recorded for this clonotype. The J gene is TRBJ1-5, the V gene TRBV20-1, with TRBD1 identical over 9 bases. After removal of 3 bases from V and 4 bases from J, the junction contained 7 bases not matched to a gene. The germline gives CDR1 DFQATT, CDR2 SNEGSKA (reference sequence). This CDR3 is built from 15 residues. The CDR3, as DNA: TGCAGTGCTAGGCTAGCCGGGACAGGGAATCAGCCCCAGCATTTT. Residues: CSARLAGTGNQPQHF.

This clonotype was counted only a few times. V gene TRBV20-1 combines with J gene TRBJ1-2; 8 positions agree with TRBD1. After removal of 5 bases from V and 5 bases from J, the junction contained 13 bases not matched to a gene. This CDR3 is built from 15 residues. Germline V gene lookup returns CDR1 DFQATT and CDR2 SNEGSKA (reference sequence). The CDR3 reads CSAFIQGGIQYGYTF. For the CDR3, the DNA is TGCAGTGCTTTCATACAGGGGGGTATCCAGTATGGCTACACCTTC.

This clonotype was picked up a small number of times. This chain joins TRBV3-1 and TRBJ1-6; the D gene is possibly TRBD1 (5 bases). V shed 6 bases and J shed 9 bases, with 18 bases lying between them. Germline CDR1 LGHDT, CDR2 YNNKEL (reference sequence). There are 15 residues in the CDR3. The CDR3 coding sequence is TGTGCCAGCAGGGACATTGAGGGGACGGGTTCACCCCTCCACTTT. This translates into CASRDIEGTGSPLHF.

The genes are TRBV12-3 or TRBV12-4 and TRBJ1-1; TRBD1 agrees at 8 bases. The CDR3 has 14 amino acids. V was clipped by 7 bases and J by 3 bases; unmatched bases: 7. CDR3 sequence (DNA): TGTGCCAGCACCCGGAGGGGACAGGACACTGAAGCTTTCTTT. Translated, it gives CASTRRGQDTEAFF.

This clonotype was seen repeatedly, ten times or more. J is TRBJ2-3 and V is TRBV6-1, with D possibly TRBD2 on 6 matching bases. Per the germline V gene, CDR1 is MNHNS and CDR2 is SASEGT. The germline V and J ends were trimmed by 2 bases and 4 bases, with 10 bases remaining between them. The CDR3 loop spans 14 amino acids. CDR3 sequence: CASSERGGPDTQYF. CDR3 sequence (DNA): TGTGCCAGCAGTGAACGGGGAGGACCAGATACGCAGTATTTT.

In its sample, this clonotype was seen a few times. V and J are TRBV20-1 and TRBJ1-1, with D perhaps matching TRBD1 (5 bases). CDR1 is DFQATT, CDR2 SNEGSKA, per germline (reference sequence). This CDR3 contains 14 residues. Between the trimmed V and J ends, which lost 3 bases and 1 base, there was a span of 12 bases. The CDR3 nucleotides are TGCAGTGCTAGTTCGGCAGGGCCGAACACTGAAGCTTTCTTT. Protein sequence: CSASSAGPNTEAFF.

This clonotype showed up just a few times. The chain joins TRBV7-2 to TRBJ2-3; tentative D call: TRBD1 (5 bases). This CDR3 spans 13 amino acids. V lost 5 bases and J lost 6, with 12 bases in between. Per germline, CDR1 SGHTA and CDR2 FQGNSA. CDR3 loop: CASSAQGQDTQYF. The CDR3 coding sequence is TGTGCCAGCAGCGCTCAGGGTCAGGATACGCAGTATTTT.

A few counts support this clonotype. The V and J genes are TRBV20-1 and TRBJ2-1; D is undetermined. Germline CDR1 is DFQATT and CDR2 is SNEGSKA (reference sequence). Trimming removed 3 bases from V and 4 bases from J, with 7 bases in between. The CDR3 contains 12 residues. CDR3 sequence (DNA): TGCAGTGCTAGTGGCACTTACAATGAGCAGTTCTTC. Protein product: CSASGTYNEQFF.

This clonotype has just a few counts. The gene calls are TRBV19 and TRBJ1-6; no reliable D call. Germline V gene lookup returns CDR1 LNHDA and CDR2 SQIVND (reference sequence). Trimming cost V 3 bases and J 4 bases, with 10 bases left between them. The CDR3 loop spans 15 amino acids. Here the CDR3 DNA reads TGTGCCAGTAGTATCAGTACTGCTTATAATTCACCCCTCCACTTT. It yields the protein CASSISTAYNSPLHF.

The rearrangement links TRBV25-1 to TRBJ1-1; D remains unclear. V shed 1 base and J shed 2 bases, with 5 bases lying between them. CDR3 length equals 13 residues. Germline V lookup: CDR1 MGHDK, CDR2 SYGVNS. The CDR3 reads CASSELINTEAFF. The CDR3 bases are TGTGCCAGCAGTGAATTGATAAACACTGAAGCTTTCTTT.

This clonotype was observed a handful of times. The chain joins TRBV7-2 to TRBJ2-7; TRBD2 is a possible D gene (6 bases). Germline V gene sequence: CDR1 SGHTA, CDR2 FQGNSA. The V end lost 2 bases, the J end lost 6 bases, and 14 bases lay between the germline ends. The CDR3 spans 14 residues. The CDR3 sequence: CASSLKGARGEQYF. DNA for the CDR3: TGTGCCAGCAGCTTAAAAGGGGCGCGGGGCGAGCAGTACTTC.

The chain employs TRBV2 and TRBJ2-2; possible D gene TRBD1, 6 bases. The germline V gene encodes CDR1 SNHLY and CDR2 FYNNEI. Between the trimmed V and J ends, which lost 11 bases and 3 bases, there was a span of 13 bases. CDR3 length: 13 residues. This CDR3 is CACNGQHTGELFF. DNA for the CDR3: TGTGCCTGCAACGGACAGCACACCGGGGAGCTGTTTTTT.

The genes are TRBV18 and TRBJ2-5, with TRBD2 matching 12 bases. This CDR3 spans 17 amino acids. Trimming removed 1 base from V and 5 bases from J; junction bases left unmatched: 8. CDR1 is KGHSH and CDR2 is LQKENI in the germline V gene. CDR3 sequence (DNA): TGTGCCAGCTCACCACAGAAACTAGCGGGAGGTGATGAGACCCAGTACTTC. Translating it yields CASSPQKLAGGDETQYF.

This clonotype has at least ten counts. This rearrangement joins TRBV20-1 to TRBJ2-7; 9 bases align to TRBD2. The CDR3 is 15 residues long. Trimming removed 1 base from V and 1 base from J; junction bases left unmatched: 5. Per the germline V gene, CDR1 is DFQATT and CDR2 is SNEGSKA (reference sequence). The CDR3 reads CSARGSLAGSYEQYF. The CDR3 DNA follows: TGCAGTGCTAGAGGCAGCCTAGCGGGGTCCTACGAGCAGTACTTC.

This clonotype was observed a handful of times. The chain employs TRBV14 and TRBJ2-6; no firm D call. The germline CDR1 and CDR2 sequences are SGHDN and FVKESK. The V and J ends lost 1 base and 1 base respectively, with 8 bases between them. The CDR3 sequence is 16 residues long. CDR3 sequence (DNA): TGTGCCAGCAGCCAAGGGGTAACGTCTGGGGCCAACGTCCTGACTTTC. It is translated as CASSQGVTSGANVLTF.

The chain combines TRBV28 with TRBJ2-7, with 7 bases fitting TRBD2. The CDR3 sequence is 14 residues long. With V trimmed by 3 bases and J by 1 base, 3 bases remained unmatched. Germline V CDR1 and CDR2: MDHEN, SYDVKM. Written as DNA, the CDR3 is TGTGCCAGCAGTTTTGGGGGGGTTTCCTACGAGCAGTACTTC. This encodes CASSFGGVSYEQYF.

V is TRBV3-1 and J is TRBJ1-6, with D unclear. CDR3 size: 14 residues. V was shortened by 2 bases and J by 7 bases, with 9 bases between the two germline ends. Germline V gene data show CDR1 as LGHDT and CDR2 as YNNKEL (reference sequence). This CDR3 is CASSQNDGNSPLHF. As DNA, the CDR3 is TGTGCCAGCAGCCAAAACGACGGGAATTCACCCCTCCACTTT.

This chain connects TRBV27 to TRBJ1-6; D uncertain. Trimming shortened V by 3 bases and J by 4 bases, and 7 bases separated the two germline ends. The germline V gene encodes CDR1 MNHEY and CDR2 SMNVEV (reference sequence). This CDR3 contains 14 residues. Here the CDR3 DNA reads TGTGCCAGCAGTTTCGGAGAGTATAATTCACCCCTCCACTTT. Its translation is CASSFGEYNSPLHF.

V and J are TRBV6-2 or TRBV6-3 and TRBJ2-3; D gene uncertain. V lost 2 bases and J lost 6, with 9 bases in between. CDR3 length: 13 amino acids. The V gene's germline CDR1 is MNHEY and CDR2 SVGEGT. The CDR3 region has the DNA TGTGCCAGCAGTTACCCCCAAGAGGATACGCAGTATTTT. Translation: CASSYPQEDTQYF.

The rearrangement links TRBV15 to TRBJ2-1, with D perhaps TRBD2 (7 bases). CDR1 is LNHNV and CDR2 is YYDKDF in the germline V gene (reference sequence). This CDR3 contains 15 residues. Between the trimmed V and J ends, which lost 4 bases and 2 bases, there was a span of 12 bases. CDR3 sequence reads: CATSTGAGAYNEQFF. CDR3 DNA sequence: TGTGCCACCAGCACGGGGGCGGGGGCCTACAATGAGCAGTTCTTC.

In its sample, this clonotype was seen a few times. The chain recombines TRBV10-3 with TRBJ1-1, with D uncertain. V was trimmed by 2 bases and J by 7 bases, leaving 8 bases between them. Germline V lookup: CDR1 ENHRY, CDR2 SYGVKD. The length of the CDR3 is 12 residues. This CDR3 reads CAISEGQLEAFF. Here the CDR3 DNA reads TGTGCCATCAGTGAGGGGCAGCTTGAAGCTTTCTTT.

The V gene is TRBV7-9, the J gene TRBJ1-1, with 9 nucleotides matching TRBD1. CDR1 is SEHNR, CDR2 FQNEAQ, per germline (reference sequence). This CDR3 has 14 residues. The trim removed 5 bases at V and 5 bases at J, leaving 6 bases unmatched. CDR3 amino acids: CASSEGQGWTEAFF. The CDR3 DNA follows: TGTGCCAGCAGCGAGGGACAGGGTTGGACTGAAGCTTTCTTT. The entire variable domain, with the rest obtained from reference TRBV7-9 and TRBJ1-1, is as follows: DTGVSQNPRHKITKRGQNVTFRCDPISEHNRLYWYRQTLGQGPEFLTYFQNEAQLEKSRLLSDRFSAERPKGSFSTLEIQRTEQGDSAMYLCASSEGQGWTEAFFGQGTRLTVV.